The 10 T cell receptor beta chains below were found in one sample sequenced in a study of blood T cell repertoires in COVID-19. Measured with immunoSEQ multiplex PCR; TCRdb has only the in-frame clones, and not every one. The sample holds around 300,000 clones; roughly 89% are singletons and the top ten take under 3.5%. Sequences were obtained from peripheral blood. The source of these receptors is a woman in her 30s with active or convalescent COVID-19.

This rearrangement joins TRBV6-4 to TRBJ2-3; no definite D call. Germline V CDR1 and CDR2: MRHNA, SNTAGT. The CDR3 is 16 residues long. V was shortened by 2 bases and J by 0 bases, with 12 bases between the two germline ends. The CDR3 DNA follows: TGTGCCAGCAGTGACCGCCCTTGGCCTAGCACAGATACGCAGTATTTT. Amino acid sequence: CASSDRPWPSTDTQYF.

For this clone: The same CDR3 can be traced to other DNA sequences in this sample. This rearrangement joins TRBV3-1 (or the pseudogene TRBV3-2) to TRBJ2-1, with 9 bases identical to TRBD2. Germline V gene sequence: CDR1 LGHDT, CDR2 YNNKEL (reference sequence). The CDR3 is 16 residues long. The ends lost 6 bases at V and 4 bases at J; junction bases unmatched: 10. The CDR3 DNA reads as TGTGCCAGCAGTCCCTTGACTAGCGGAACTTACAATGAGCAGTTCTTC. Translation gives CASSPLTSGTYNEQFF.

V is TRBV18 and J is TRBJ1-6; D remains unclear. Germline assignment: CDR1 KGHSH and CDR2 LQKENI. Trimming took 6 bases from V and 5 from J, leaving 14 bases between them. The CDR3 length is 15 residues. Written as DNA, the CDR3 is TGTGCCAGCTCTGCCGCCAGTTCCCATAATTCACCCCTCCACTTT. It is translated as CASSAASSHNSPLHF.

This chain uses TRBV7-9 with TRBJ2-7, with 7 bases aligning to TRBD1. There are 14 residues in the CDR3. Germline V gene data show CDR1 as SEHNR and CDR2 as FQNEAQ (reference sequence). V shed 5 bases and J 6 bases; nucleotides not matched to a gene: 10. CDR3 DNA: TGTGCCAGCAGCGATCGACAGGGTTCCGGCGAGCAGTACTTC. It encodes CASSDRQGSGEQYF.

This clone was seen a single time. V gene TRBV7-2 combines with J gene TRBJ2-3; TRBD2 matches 11 bases. The trim removed 6 bases at V and 4 bases at J, leaving 9 bases unmatched. CDR1 and CDR2 (germline): SGHTA, FQGNSA. The CDR3 runs 16 residues. CDR3 residues: CASRSSGGAFPDTQYF. Here the CDR3 DNA reads TGTGCCAGCAGAAGTAGCGGGGGGGCTTTTCCAGATACGCAGTATTTT.

The chain recombines TRBV11-2 with TRBJ2-3; D not certain. V was shortened by 1 base and J by 3 bases, with 8 bases between the two germline ends. The CDR3 runs to 14 residues. Germline CDR1 and CDR2: SGHAT and FQNNGV. In DNA form, the CDR3 reads TGTGCCAGCAGCTTAGTCTTTGCGACAGATACGCAGTATTTT. Translation: CASSLVFATDTQYF.

The CDR3 loop is CASSQDRAPSREQYF. CDR3 bases: TGTGCCAGCAGCCAAGACAGGGCTCCCAGCCGCGAGCAGTACTTC. This chain connects TRBV27 to TRBJ2-7, with 7 bases matching TRBD1. The CDR3 is made up of 15 amino acids. The V gene's germline CDR1 is MNHEY and CDR2 SMNVEV (reference sequence). J was trimmed by 6 bases and V by 6 bases; bases with no gene match: 14.

Concerning this clone: Sequence at one end of the junction differs from germline and may be a read error. V gene TRBV4-3 combines with J gene TRBJ1-2; no reliable D call. This CDR3 contains 13 residues. Germline lookup yields CDR1 LGHNA and CDR2 YSLEER. The CDR3 here is CASSQDPSDGYTF. CDR3 bases: TGCGCCAGCAGTCAAGACCCGAGTGATGGCTACACCTTC.

This chain joins TRBV29-1 and TRBJ2-3, with D perhaps TRBD2 (6 bases). The CDR3 length is 12 residues. V was clipped by 7 bases and J by 5 bases, with 13 bases between them. Germline values: CDR1 SQVTM, CDR2 ANQGSEA. The CDR3 nucleotides are TGCAGCGGTGGGACTCCCGGAGATACGCAGTATTTT. As protein: CSGGTPGDTQYF.

The J gene is TRBJ2-3, the V gene TRBV13; 12 bases match TRBD2. The CDR3 runs 19 residues. With V trimmed by 2 bases and J by 3 bases, 12 bases remained unmatched. Germline CDR1 PRHDT, CDR2 FYEKMQ (reference sequence). The CDR3 coding sequence is TGTGCCAGCAGCTTAATTACTAGCGGGGGGCCACAAACAACAGATACGCAGTATTTT. The encoded protein is CASSLITSGGPQTTDTQYF.